The subject of this entry is one T cell receptor beta chain. This record comes from a study of blood T cell repertoires in COVID-19. Overall study context: Sources were T cells, B-cell-depleted T cells, or PBMCs; the material itself was cDNA or gDNA.

This CDR3 is built from 12 residues. V was clipped by 8 bases and J by 0 bases, with 7 bases between them. The germline gives CDR1 SGHTA, CDR2 FQGTGA. The table came from immunoSEQ multiplex PCR; TCRdb's copy has only in-frame clones and leaves some out. Here the sample spans about 190,000 clones, around 80% being singletons. The specimen was peripheral blood. This receptor was identified in a young man with active or convalescent COVID-19. The chain employs TRBV7-3 and TRBJ1-1; a weak D match, TRBD1 (5 bases). The CDR3 nucleotides are TGTGCCAGCCGGGGGATGAACACTGAAGCTTTCTTT. It specifies CASRGMNTEAFF.